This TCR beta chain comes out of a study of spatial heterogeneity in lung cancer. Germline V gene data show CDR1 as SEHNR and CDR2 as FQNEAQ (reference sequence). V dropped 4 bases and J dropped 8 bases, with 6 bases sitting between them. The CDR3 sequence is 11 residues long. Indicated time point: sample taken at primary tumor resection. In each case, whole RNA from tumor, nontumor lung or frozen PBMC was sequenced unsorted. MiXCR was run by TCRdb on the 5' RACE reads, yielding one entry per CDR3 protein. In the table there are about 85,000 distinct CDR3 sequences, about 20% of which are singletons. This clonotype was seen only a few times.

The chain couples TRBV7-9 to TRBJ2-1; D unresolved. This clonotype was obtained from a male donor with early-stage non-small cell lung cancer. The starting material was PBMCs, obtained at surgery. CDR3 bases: TGTGCCAGCAGCTCCGACCATGAGCAGTTCTTC. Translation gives CASSSDHEQFF.